This T cell receptor beta chain was obtained from a study of blood T cells in healthy people across ages. The authors ran a second PCR of roughly 7 to 11 cycles using a sample-barcoded 5' primer and a J-beta primer mix. TCRdb redid the calling of the 5' RACE reads with MiXCR, one entry per CDR3 protein. Of just over 800,000 distinct CDR3 sequences in the sample, 60% to 80% were seen once. A note on this clonotype: Its antigen is not identified.

The study, taken as a whole, reports: Diversity figures derived from one million T cells were judged to underestimate the true value. More naive CD4+ cells and higher diversity marked long-lived donors relative to aged donors.

The source of this sequence is a man aged 30 to 39 in good health. Sequencing was carried out using blood.

The CDR3 nucleotides read TGCGCCAGCAGCTTGTGGGCAGGGACGACGCACGAGCAGTACTTC. Protein sequence: CASSLWAGTTHEQYF. The V and J genes are TRBV5-1 and TRBJ2-4; D might be TRBD1 or TRBD2, each matching 5 bases. The better agreement between TRBJ2-7 and the DNA end casts doubt on the J call. CDR1 and CDR2 (germline): SGHRS, YFSETQ. The CDR3 has 15 amino acids.